The table lists the clone carrying this T cell receptor beta chain with a few counts. Its antigen remains unidentified. The germline CDR1 and CDR2 sequences are SGHDT and YYEEEE. Trimming stripped 4 bases from V and 8 bases from J, with 15 bases between. This CDR3 comprises 13 residues. The data originate from a study of beta chain features in type 1 diabetes. Study context: Summed over all samples, the examined sorted cells came to some 99 million.

In total, each donor contributed a single heparinised blood draw that averaged about 100 mL. General observations from the study: PCR might pick shorter templates more often, in the same way for patients and controls.

The isolated RNA, all of it, was reverse transcribed, so expressed TCRB transcripts were what got sequenced. The average output of naive, central memory and regulatory T cell samples was several million reads. The assay was immunoSEQ multiplex PCR, and TCRdb's table has in-frame clones only and misses some. This table has 900,000 or so clones, roughly 15% appearing once. The sample consisted of naive CD4+ T cells from blood. The origin of this receptor is a woman between 18 and 29 years old in good health. V is TRBV5-6 and J is TRBJ1-1, with D tentatively TRBD1 (5 bases). In nucleotides, the CDR3 is TGTGCCAGCAGCATGCGAGGGACCCTCGAAGCTTTCTTT. Protein product: CASSMRGTLEAFF. The entire variable domain, with the rest obtained from reference TRBV5-6 and TRBJ1-1, is as follows: DAGVTQSPTHLIKTRGQQVTLRCSPKSGHDTVSWYQQALGQGPQFIFQYYEEEERQRGNFPDRFSGHQFPNYSSELNVNALLLGDSALYLCASSMRGTLEAFFGQGTRLTVV.